The clone carrying this T cell receptor (beta chain) was found many times. Antigen unknown. The data derive from a study of neurological immune-mediated disorders. About the research overall: Multiple sclerosis patients numbering 34 comprised some 30 relapsing-remitting and 3 secondary progressive patients. Points from the study as a whole: Phylogenetic grouping assigned the repertoires of 18 of 34 multiple sclerosis patients to a single related-CDR3 cluster, representing a possible signature. The study found no CDR3 amino acid sequences shared by expanded clones across subjects, suggesting private repertoires in all groups.

V was trimmed by 2 bases and J by 12 bases, leaving 7 bases between them. This CDR3 spans 10 amino acids. From germline, CDR1 is SEHNR and CDR2 FQNEAQ (reference sequence). The cDNA was generated through 5'RACE incorporating 10-nucleotide random UMIs. TCRdb reanalysed the 5' RACE reads using MiXCR and keeps one entry per CDR3 protein. The data hold tens of thousands of distinct CDR3 sequences, with roughly 3.8% observed a single time. The sequence was collected from a man between 60 and 75 years old with multiple sclerosis. V gene TRBV7-9 combines with J gene TRBJ1-1; D is unresolved. The sample taken for sequencing was PBMCs. CDR3 protein: CASSLSVPFF. Here the CDR3 DNA reads TGTGCCAGCAGCTTAAGTGTTCCTTTCTTT.